Sequencing of this T cell receptor beta chain was carried out in a study of blood T cell repertoires in COVID-19 (dated by TCRdb to the early 2020s). At the level of the whole study: Samples covering the acute and convalescent phases of COVID-19 were provided by collaborators in the United States, Italy and Spain. The dataset comprised deeply sampled blood TCRbeta repertoires from subjects exposed to, actively infected with, or recovered from COVID-19. The repertoires were made available in a free public database intended to serve as a resource for research on the immune response to SARS-CoV-2. Samples were obtained from the ongoing ImmuneRACE study (first 160 participants) and from about 1,300 subjects provided by 6 global collaborators. Where HLA class I and class II types were available, the types were taken from metadata supplied by the sample provider, not from assay-based typing. Nearly every sample came with metadata listing a de-identified subject ID, COVID-19 status, age in years and sex. The material from the prospective study consisted of cDNA or gDNA derived from T cells, B-cell-depleted T cells, or PBMCs. The investigation overall reported the following: How much clinical and demographic metadata was included differed by source and by participant, and the metadata was provided uncurated.

Each collaborating institution followed its own protocols to collect whole blood in K2EDTA tubes. For TCRbeta analysis, collaborators shipped samples in one of three forms: frozen whole blood, isolated PBMCs, or DNA extracted from either of those sample types. The CDR3 sequence holds 19 residues, the cysteine and phenylalanine included. Just CDR3 DNA is preserved here, 57 bases in frame from base 1. The germline V gene encodes CDR1 KGHSH and CDR2 LQKENI. V is trimmed back by 3 bases and J by 0 bases, and the junction contains 16 bases that no gene match accounts for. Regarding this clone: Its antigen is not yet known. No base-level quality is on record; no much larger clone is a single base apart.

TCRbeta CDR3 regions were amplified from genomic DNA using the immunoSEQ Assay, a bias-controlled multiplex PCR. The authors processed their data as follows. The number of nucleated cells in each sample was estimated from the amplification of reference gene primers within the assay. To quantify the absolute abundance of each unique TCRbeta CDR3 rearrangement, sequence reads were collapsed and filtered. Productive Simpson clonality was computed per sample as the square root of Simpson's diversity index over productive rearrangements. TCRdb obtained this table from immuneACCESS and retained in-frame rearrangements with V and J assigned. These tables miss some clones; where compared with another copy, unresolved V genes account for less than half of the shortfall, and the remainder is unexplained. The V and J calls and clone size were taken over from that table, and D and trimming were inferred from the DNA. In this sample the table shows 94,000 or so clones, around 90% of which occur a single time. The top ten clonotypes cover approximately 8.7% of the sample.

Recombination joined TRBV18 with TRBJ1-2, with TRBD1 identical over 7 junction bases. The TCR originated in a woman aged 70 to 79 with acute or convalescent COVID-19. The specimen was peripheral blood. The sequenced DNA is TGTGCCAGCTCACCCGGGACAGCCGGCGGACCGGGTTCTAACTATGGCTACACCTTC. This sequence encodes CASSPGTAGGPGSNYGYTF.